The clone carrying this TCR beta chain was counted once. This specimen belongs to a study of tumor-infiltrating lymphocytes in primary liver carcinoma. Germline DNA was extracted alongside blood RNA, which was obtained from unsorted whole blood. Constant-region priming of around 500 ng total RNA yielded TCR beta cDNA. Libraries for TCR beta were built through three nested multiplex PCR rounds, which together made up a slightly modified ARM-PCR procedure. Each of the first two PCR rounds ran roughly 9 cycles with TRBV1-TRBV30 forward and C-beta reverse primers. TCRdb reprocessed the multiplex PCR reads via MiXCR and lists one record per CDR3 protein. The sample holds some 190,000 distinct CDR3 sequences, roughly 60% seen once. Germline CDR1 reads SGHAT; CDR2 reads FQNNGV. The CDR3 extends over 22 amino acids. V was pared by 7 bases and J by 8 bases, with 42 bases between.

The sequenced material came from peripheral blood. The receptor comes from a middle-aged man with primary liver carcinoma and hepatitis B virus infection. V and J are TRBV11-2 and TRBJ2-1; the D gene could be TRBD1 or TRBD2 (5 bases each). The CDR3 DNA sequence: TGTGCCAGCAACCTCTCCTACCGGGGTCCCGTGAAACAGGTTCGCTCTTACGATGAGCAGTTCTTC. This encodes CASNLSYRGPVKQVRSYDEQFF.